This T cell receptor (beta chain) was recovered during a study of cytomegalovirus exposure and HLA in healthy donors. Germline CDR1 LGHNA, CDR2 YNFKEQ. CDR3 size: 16 residues. V gave up 0 bases and J gave up 3 bases; unmatched junction bases: 6. Concerning this clone itself: As yet, its antigen is unknown.

Profiling relied on immunoSEQ multiplex PCR, and the TCRdb table lists in-frame clones only, not all of them. The repertoire has over 110,000 clones, approximately 86% of them found once; the top ten carry roughly 10%. The study's findings and limits: A list of 150 to 200 TCR beta chains associated with cytomegalovirus was given.

The sequencing input was PBMCs. This receptor was obtained from a man younger than 35 in good health and CMV-seropositive. The chain is built from TRBV4-2 and TRBJ2-7; TRBD1 matches 9 bases. In DNA, the CDR3 is TGTGCCAGCAGCCAAGATCCGACAGGGGGGCTCTACGAGCAGTACTTC. It codes for CASSQDPTGGLYEQYF.